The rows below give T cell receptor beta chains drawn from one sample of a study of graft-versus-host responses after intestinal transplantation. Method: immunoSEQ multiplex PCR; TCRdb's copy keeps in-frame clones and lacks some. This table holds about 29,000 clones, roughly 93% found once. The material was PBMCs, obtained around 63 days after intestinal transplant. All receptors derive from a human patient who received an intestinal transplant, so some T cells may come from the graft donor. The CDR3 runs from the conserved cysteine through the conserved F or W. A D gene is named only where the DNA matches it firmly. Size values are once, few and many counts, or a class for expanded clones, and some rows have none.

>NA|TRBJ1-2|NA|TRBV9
CASSVGGGWNYGYTF
TGTGCCAGCAGCGTAGGAGGGGGGTGGAACTATGGCTACACCTTC
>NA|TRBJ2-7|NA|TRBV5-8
CASSSDWDPLGYEQYF
TGTGCCAGCAGCTCCGACTGGGACCCCCTAGGCTACGAGCAGTACTTC
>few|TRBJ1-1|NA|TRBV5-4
CASSPALGNTEAFF
TGTGCCAGCAGCCCCGCTCTGGGTAACACTGAAGCTTTCTTT
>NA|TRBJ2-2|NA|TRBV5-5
CASSNLSPGELFF
TGTGCCAGCAGCAATTTGAGTCCCGGGGAGCTGTTTTTT
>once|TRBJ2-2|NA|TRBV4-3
CASSQDRSYQAGELFF
TGCGCCAGCAGCCAGGATAGAAGCTACCAGGCCGGGGAGCTGTTTTTT
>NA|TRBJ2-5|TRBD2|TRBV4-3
CASSQVAGSQETQYF
TGCGCCAGCAGCCAAGTAGCGGGGTCTCAAGAGACCCAGTACTTC
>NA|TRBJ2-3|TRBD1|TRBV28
CASRRLDRASYNGTQYF
TGTGCCAGCAGGCGGCTGGACAGGGCCTCTTATAATGGTACGCAGTATTTT
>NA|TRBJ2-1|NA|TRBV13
CASSSPGLNEQFF
TGTGCCAGCAGCTCCCCAGGGCTGAATGAGCAGTTCTTC
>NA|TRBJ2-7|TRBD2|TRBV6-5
CASSPHGRSYEQYF
TGTGCCAGCAGTCCCCACGGGAGGTCCTACGAGCAGTACTTC
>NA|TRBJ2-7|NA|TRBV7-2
CASSRSPYAEGTYEQYF
TGTGCCAGCAGCAGGTCCCCCTATGCGGAGGGGACCTACGAGCAGTACTTC
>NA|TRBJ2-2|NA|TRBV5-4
CASSSGFGGGELFF
TGTGCCAGCAGCTCCGGCTTTGGTGGCGGGGAGCTGTTTTTT
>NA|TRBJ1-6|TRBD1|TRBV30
CAWRSTGDLPLHF
TGTGCCTGGAGGTCCACAGGGGACTTACCCCTCCACTTT
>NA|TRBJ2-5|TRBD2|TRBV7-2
CASSLGGGVQETQYF
TGTGCCAGCAGCTTGGGCGGGGGGGTCCAAGAGACCCAGTACTTC
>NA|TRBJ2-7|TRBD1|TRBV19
CASSWTGGIYEQYF
TGTGCCAGTAGTTGGACAGGGGGGATCTACGAGCAGTACTTC
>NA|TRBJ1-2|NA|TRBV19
CASSPPVLATGYTF
TGTGCCAGTAGCCCTCCCGTTCTTGCAACTGGCTACACCTTC